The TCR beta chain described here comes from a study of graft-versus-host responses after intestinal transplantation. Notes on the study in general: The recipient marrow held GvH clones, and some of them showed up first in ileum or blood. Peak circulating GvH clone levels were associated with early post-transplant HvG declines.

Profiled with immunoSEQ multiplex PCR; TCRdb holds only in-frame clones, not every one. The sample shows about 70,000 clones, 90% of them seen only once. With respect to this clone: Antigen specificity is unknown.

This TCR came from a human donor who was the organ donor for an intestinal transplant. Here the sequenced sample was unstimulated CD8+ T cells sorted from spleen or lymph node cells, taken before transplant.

Here the CDR3 reads CASSERTGYNEQFF. The CDR3 DNA sequence: TGTGCCAGCAGTGAAAGGACAGGGTACAATGAGCAGTTCTTC. The J gene is TRBJ2-1, the V gene TRBV6-4; 8 nucleotides match TRBD1. The CDR3 length is 14 residues. Germline V gene data show CDR1 as MRHNA and CDR2 as SNTAGT. V shed 3 bases and J 4 bases; nucleotides not matched to a gene: 2.